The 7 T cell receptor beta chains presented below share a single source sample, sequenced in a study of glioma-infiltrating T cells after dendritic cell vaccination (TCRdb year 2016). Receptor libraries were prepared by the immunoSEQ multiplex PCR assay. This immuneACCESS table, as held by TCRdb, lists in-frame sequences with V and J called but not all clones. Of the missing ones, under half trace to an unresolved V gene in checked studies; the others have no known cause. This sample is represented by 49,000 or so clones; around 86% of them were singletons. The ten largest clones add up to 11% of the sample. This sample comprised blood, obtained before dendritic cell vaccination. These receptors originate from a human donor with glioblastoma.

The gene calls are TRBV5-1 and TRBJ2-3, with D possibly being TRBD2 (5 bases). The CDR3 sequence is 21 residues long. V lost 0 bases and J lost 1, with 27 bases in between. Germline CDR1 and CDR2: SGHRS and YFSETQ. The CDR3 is CASSLEVVRGFGPLRTDTQYF. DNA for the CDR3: TGCGCCAGCAGCTTGGAGGTAGTCCGGGGTTTCGGCCCACTACGCACAGATACGCAGTATTTT. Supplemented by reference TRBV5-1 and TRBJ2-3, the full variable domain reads KAGVTQTPRYLIKTRGQQVTLSCSPISGHRSVSWYQQTPGQGLQFLFEYFSETQRNKGNFPGRFSGRQFSNSRSEMNVSTLELGDSALYLCASSLEVVRGFGPLRTDTQYFGPGTRLTVL.

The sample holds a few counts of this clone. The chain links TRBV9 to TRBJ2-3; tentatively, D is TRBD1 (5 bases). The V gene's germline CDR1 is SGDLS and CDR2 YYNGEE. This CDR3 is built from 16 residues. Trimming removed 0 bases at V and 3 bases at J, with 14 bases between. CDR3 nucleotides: TGTGCCAGCAGCGTAGACTGGGGCAGGTCGACAGATACGCAGTATTTT. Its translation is CASSVDWGRSTDTQYF.

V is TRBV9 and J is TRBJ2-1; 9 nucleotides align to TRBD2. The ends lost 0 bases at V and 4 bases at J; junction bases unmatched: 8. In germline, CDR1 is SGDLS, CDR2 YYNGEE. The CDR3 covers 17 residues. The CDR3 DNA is TGTGCCAGCAGCGTAGGCCCGCCTAGCGGGGCTTACAATGAGCAGTTCTTC. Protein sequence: CASSVGPPSGAYNEQFF.

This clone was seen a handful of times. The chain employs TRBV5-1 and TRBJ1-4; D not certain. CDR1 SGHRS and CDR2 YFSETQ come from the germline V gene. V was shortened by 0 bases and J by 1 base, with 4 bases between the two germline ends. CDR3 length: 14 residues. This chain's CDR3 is CASSLAGTNEKLFF. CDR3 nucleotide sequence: TGCGCCAGCAGCTTGGCAGGAACTAATGAAAAACTGTTTTTT.

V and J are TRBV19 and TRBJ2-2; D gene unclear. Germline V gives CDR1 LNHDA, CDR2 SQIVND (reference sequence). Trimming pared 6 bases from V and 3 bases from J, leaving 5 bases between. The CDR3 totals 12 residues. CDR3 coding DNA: TGTGCCAGTAGATCGTACACCGGGGAGCTGTTTTTT. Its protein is CASRSYTGELFF.

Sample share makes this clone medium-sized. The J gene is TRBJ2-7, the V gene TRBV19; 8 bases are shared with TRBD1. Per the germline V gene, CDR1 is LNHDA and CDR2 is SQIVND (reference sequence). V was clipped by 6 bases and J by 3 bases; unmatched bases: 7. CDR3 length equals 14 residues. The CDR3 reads CASRRTGTDYEQYF. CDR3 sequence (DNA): TGTGCCAGTAGGAGGACAGGGACGGACTACGAGCAGTACTTC.

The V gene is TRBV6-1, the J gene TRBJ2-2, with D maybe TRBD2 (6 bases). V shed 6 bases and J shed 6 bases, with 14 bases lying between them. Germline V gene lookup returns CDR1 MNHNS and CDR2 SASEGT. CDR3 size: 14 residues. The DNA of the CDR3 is TGTGCCAGCAGAAGCGGGTCCAGGGCCGGGGAGCTGTTTTTT. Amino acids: CASRSGSRAGELFF.